The 24 T cell receptor beta chains below were found in one sample sequenced in a study of T cell changes during pregnancy in multiple sclerosis. Generated by immunoSEQ multiplex PCR, the TCRdb table keeps only in-frame clones and is missing some. The sample lists about 31,000 clones; 87% were seen once. Sequencing used CD8+ T cells from peripheral blood mononuclear cells, obtained in the first trimester of pregnancy. Receptors originate from a female donor with multiple sclerosis, enrolled in a pregnancy study.

CDR3 sequence (DNA): TGTGCCAGCAGCGCCCCTTACACCGGGGAGCTGTTTTTT. Its translation: CASSAPYTGELFF. The chain uses TRBV9 and TRBJ2-2; D is uncertain. Trimming took off 3 bases at V and 3 bases at J, with 6 bases between the two ends. From germline, CDR1 is SGDLS and CDR2 YYNGEE. The CDR3 is 13 amino acids.

V gene TRBV5-5 combines with J gene TRBJ2-1; D is uncertain. The CDR3 covers 16 residues. Trimming cost V 4 bases and J 7 bases, with 21 bases left between them. CDR1 is SGHKS, CDR2 YYEKEE, per germline (reference sequence). CDR3 sequence: CASSPPLGQRLNEQFF. The CDR3 DNA follows: TGTGCCAGCAGCCCTCCCCTTGGTCAGCGTCTGAATGAGCAGTTCTTC. The whole variable domain, filled in from reference TRBV5-5 and TRBJ2-1, reads DAGVTQSPTHLIKTRGQQVTLRCSPISGHKSVSWYQQVLGQGPQFIFQYYEKEERGRGNFPDRFSARQFPNYSSELNVNALLLGDSALYLCASSPPLGQRLNEQFFGPGTRLTVL.

This chain joins TRBV2 and TRBJ1-1; TRBD1 matches 8 bases. Losses at the gene ends were 10 bases for V and 4 bases for J; bases not matched to a gene: 2. The CDR3 is made up of 11 amino acids. Germline lookup yields CDR1 SNHLY and CDR2 FYNNEI. The CDR3 spells CANDRGTEAFF. Written as DNA, the CDR3 is TGTGCCAATGACAGGGGCACTGAAGCTTTCTTT.

This chain joins TRBV4-3 and TRBJ2-1; TRBD1 agrees at 7 bases. Trimming took 0 bases from V and 5 from J; bases not matched to a gene: 10. This CDR3 has 17 amino acids. Germline CDR1 LGHNA, CDR2 YSLEER. CDR3 DNA sequence: TGCGCCAGCAGCCAAGATGATCAGGGGACAGAGAACAATGAGCAGTTCTTC. It specifies CASSQDDQGTENNEQFF.

V is TRBV6-4 and J is TRBJ2-2; 8 bases agree with TRBD1. Germline loops: CDR1 MRHNA, CDR2 SNTAGT. V dropped 6 bases and J dropped 3; count of bases not matched to a gene: 6. The CDR3 runs 15 residues. The CDR3 sequence is CASRDGTGDTGELFF. CDR3 DNA: TGTGCCAGCAGAGACGGGACAGGCGACACCGGGGAGCTGTTTTTT.

V gene TRBV18 combines with J gene TRBJ2-7; 8 bases line up with TRBD1. V trimming: 2 bases; J trimming: 3 bases; junction bases outside the gene matches: 3. The CDR3 has 14 amino acids. Germline lookup yields CDR1 KGHSH and CDR2 LQKENI. CDR3 nucleotides: TGTGCCAGCTCACCAGGACAGGGCATCTACGAGCAGTACTTC. Translation gives CASSPGQGIYEQYF.

The chain links TRBV6-5 to TRBJ2-1; 9 positions match TRBD1. CDR3 length equals 16 residues. V shed 0 bases, J shed 8 bases, and the junction held 8 bases outside the gene matches. Looked up from germline, CDR1 is MNHEY and CDR2 is SVGAGI. The CDR3 spells CASSYSEQGAIHEQFF. In DNA form, the CDR3 reads TGTGCCAGCAGTTACTCGGAACAGGGGGCAATTCATGAGCAGTTCTTC.

This clone showed up just once. The chain carries TRBV11-2 and TRBJ2-5; TRBD1 agrees at 8 bases. The length of the CDR3 is 15 residues. V lost 5 bases, J lost 4 bases, and 9 bases stayed unmatched. The germline CDR1 and CDR2 sequences are SGHAT and FQNNGV. The CDR3 loop is CASSTDQGARETQYF. CDR3 bases: TGTGCCAGCAGCACCGACCAGGGGGCTCGAGAGACCCAGTACTTC. The whole variable domain, filled in from reference TRBV11-2 and TRBJ2-5, reads EAGVAQSPRYKIIEKRQSVAFWCNPISGHATLYWYQQILGQGPKLLIQFQNNGVVDDSQLPKDRFSAERLKGVDSTLKIQPAKLEDSAVYLCASSTDQGARETQYFGPGTRLLVL.

The gene calls are TRBV9 and TRBJ2-3, with TRBD2 matching 8 bases. The length of the CDR3 is 17 residues. V shed 0 bases, J shed 3 bases, and the junction held 9 bases outside the gene matches. In germline, CDR1 is SGDLS, CDR2 YYNGEE. The CDR3 reads CASSVESAGGATDTQYF. The CDR3, as DNA: TGTGCCAGCAGCGTAGAGTCCGCGGGGGGCGCTACAGATACGCAGTATTTT.

The V and J genes are TRBV15 and TRBJ2-1; D call uncertain. Germline lookup yields CDR1 LNHNV and CDR2 YYDKDF (reference sequence). This CDR3 is built from 15 residues. Trimming took off 4 bases at V and 8 bases at J, with 18 bases between the two ends. The CDR3: CATSKERSVGHEQFF. The CDR3 DNA is TGTGCCACCAGCAAAGAGAGGTCGGTCGGTCATGAGCAGTTCTTC.

The genes are TRBV6-1 and TRBJ2-7; D might be TRBD1 (5 bases). Germline CDR1 is MNHNS and CDR2 is SASEGT. V gave up 4 bases and J gave up 3 bases, with 25 bases separating them. The CDR3 totals 18 residues. Here the CDR3 reads CASSVRQSGAGYHYEQYF. CDR3 nucleotides: TGTGCCAGCAGTGTTCGCCAATCTGGGGCAGGATACCACTACGAGCAGTACTTC.

This chain joins TRBV9 and TRBJ2-7; perhaps TRBD1 as D (6 bases). The CDR3 has 14 residues. CDR1 SGDLS and CDR2 YYNGEE come from the germline V gene. With 1 base removed from V and 4 bases from J, the gap between germline ends came to 12 bases. The CDR3 DNA is TGTGCCAGCAGCGTAAGTGCCAGGGGATACGAGCAGTACTTC. Amino acids: CASSVSARGYEQYF.

V is TRBV27 and J is TRBJ1-1; 7 nucleotides agree with TRBD1. The J segment lost 10 bases and the V segment lost 0 bases, leaving 5 bases of the junction unmatched. This CDR3 contains 13 residues. Germline CDR1 MNHEY, CDR2 SMNVEV (reference sequence). The CDR3 sequence is CASSLSKGAGAFF. CDR3 bases: TGTGCCAGCAGTTTATCCAAGGGGGCGGGAGCTTTCTTT.

The chain recombines TRBV7-9 with TRBJ1-2, with TRBD1 matching over 9 bases. The J segment lost 6 bases and the V segment lost 5 bases, leaving 10 bases of the junction unmatched. The CDR3 has 15 amino acids. The V gene's germline CDR1 is SEHNR and CDR2 FQNEAQ (reference sequence). The CDR3 DNA is TGTGCCAGCAGCATCCTCCTACAGGGGGCAGATGGCTACACCTTC. This translates into CASSILLQGADGYTF.

The rearrangement links TRBV4-1 to TRBJ2-3, with a tentative D call TRBD2 (6 bases). The CDR3 consists of 14 residues. Trimming removed 0 bases at V and 6 bases at J, with 10 bases between. Germline V gene sequence: CDR1 MGHRA, CDR2 YSYEKL. Here the CDR3 DNA reads TGCGCCAGCAGCCAAGATTCTCGGGGGGATACGCAGTATTTT. Translating it yields CASSQDSRGDTQYF.

This chain uses TRBV5-4 with TRBJ2-5; D not certain. The CDR3 is 18 residues long. V lost 1 base and J 5 bases, leaving 24 bases between the germline ends. The germline V gene encodes CDR1 SGHNT and CDR2 YYREEE (reference sequence). This chain's CDR3 is CASSLLIVPPVAPETQYF. DNA for the CDR3: TGTGCCAGCAGCTTGCTAATCGTGCCCCCGGTCGCCCCGGAGACCCAGTACTTC.

The rearrangement joins TRBV27 to TRBJ2-5, with TRBD1 identical over 9 bases. Germline values: CDR1 MNHEY, CDR2 SMNVEV (reference sequence). The CDR3 runs to 15 residues. J lost 4 bases, V lost 3 bases, and 6 bases had no gene match. The CDR3: CASSFDTGGRETQYF. The DNA for the CDR3 is TGTGCCAGCAGTTTTGATACAGGGGGCCGAGAGACCCAGTACTTC.

V and J are TRBV5-5 and TRBJ1-2; 8 bases match TRBD1. With 4 bases clipped from V and 5 bases from J, the junction kept 10 bases outside the gene matches. Germline V gene data show CDR1 as SGHKS and CDR2 as YYEKEE (reference sequence). The CDR3 contains 15 residues. CDR3 loop: CASSEQQGVRYGYTF. CDR3 bases: TGTGCCAGCAGCGAACAACAGGGGGTTCGGTATGGCTACACCTTC. The variable domain in full, completed from reference TRBV5-5 and TRBJ1-2, reads DAGVTQSPTHLIKTRGQQVTLRCSPISGHKSVSWYQQVLGQGPQFIFQYYEKEERGRGNFPDRFSARQFPNYSSELNVNALLLGDSALYLCASSEQQGVRYGYTFGSGTRLTVV.

J is TRBJ2-7 and V is TRBV27, with a tentative D call TRBD1 (8 bases). Trimming removed 3 bases at V and 2 bases at J, with 17 bases between. Germline V gives CDR1 MNHEY, CDR2 SMNVEV (reference sequence). The CDR3 spans 16 residues. This CDR3 is CASSFLAQGGAYEQYF. Here the CDR3 DNA reads TGTGCCAGCAGTTTTTTGGCACAGGGGGGGGCCTACGAGCAGTACTTC.

The rearrangement joins TRBV7-8 to TRBJ1-3, with unresolved D. Germline assignment: CDR1 SGHVS and CDR2 FQNEAQ. This CDR3 spans 17 amino acids. V was clipped by 3 bases and J by 4 bases, with 19 bases between them. CDR3 DNA sequence: TGTGCCAGCAGCTTCGTTCCCGAGGGAGGCGAGGGAAACACCATATATTTT. Protein: CASSFVPEGGEGNTIYF.

This chain uses TRBV5-6 with TRBJ2-7, with D uncertain. The CDR3 totals 13 residues. Germline V gene data show CDR1 as SGHDT and CDR2 as YYEEEE. V lost 1 base and J 3 bases, leaving 8 bases between the germline ends. Here the CDR3 reads CASSLSTYYEQYF. For the CDR3, the DNA is TGTGCCAGCAGCTTGAGCACCTACTACGAGCAGTACTTC. The full variable domain, its missing parts supplied by reference TRBV5-6 and TRBJ2-7, is DAGVTQSPTHLIKTRGQQVTLRCSPKSGHDTVSWYQQALGQGPQFIFQYYEEEERQRGNFPDRFSGHQFPNYSSELNVNALLLGDSALYLCASSLSTYYEQYFGPGTRLTVT.

This clone was picked up one time. The chain employs TRBV7-9 and TRBJ2-7, with 11 positions matching TRBD1. V was clipped by 3 bases and J by 5 bases; unmatched bases: 6. This CDR3 comprises 15 residues. Germline CDR1 reads SEHNR; CDR2 reads FQNEAQ (reference sequence). CDR3 residues: CASSFRGQGVDEQYF. CDR3 DNA sequence: TGTGCCAGCAGCTTTAGGGGACAGGGGGTAGACGAGCAGTACTTC. The full variable domain, its missing parts supplied by reference TRBV7-9 and TRBJ2-7, is DTGVSQNPRHKITKRGQNVTFRCDPISEHNRLYWYRQTLGQGPEFLTYFQNEAQLEKSRLLSDRFSAERPKGSFSTLEIQRTEQGDSAMYLCASSFRGQGVDEQYFGPGTRLTVT.

This rearrangement joins TRBV10-2 to TRBJ2-7; 9 bases are a match to TRBD1. From germline, CDR1 is WSHSY and CDR2 SAAADI. CDR3 length: 14 residues. Losses at the gene ends were 8 bases for V and 4 bases for J; bases not matched to a gene: 9. DNA of the CDR3: TGCGCCAGCGGGCCACAGGGGGCGACATACGAGCAGTACTTC. It encodes CASGPQGATYEQYF.

This chain links TRBV10-3 with TRBJ2-7; a weak D match, TRBD1 (6 bases). Germline V CDR1 and CDR2: ENHRY, SYGVKD. The germline V and J ends were trimmed by 3 bases and 3 bases, with 21 bases remaining between them. There are 17 residues in the CDR3. This chain's CDR3 is CAISDLTPGHQSYEQYF. The CDR3 coding sequence is TGTGCCATCAGTGACTTAACACCGGGACATCAAAGCTACGAGCAGTACTTC.